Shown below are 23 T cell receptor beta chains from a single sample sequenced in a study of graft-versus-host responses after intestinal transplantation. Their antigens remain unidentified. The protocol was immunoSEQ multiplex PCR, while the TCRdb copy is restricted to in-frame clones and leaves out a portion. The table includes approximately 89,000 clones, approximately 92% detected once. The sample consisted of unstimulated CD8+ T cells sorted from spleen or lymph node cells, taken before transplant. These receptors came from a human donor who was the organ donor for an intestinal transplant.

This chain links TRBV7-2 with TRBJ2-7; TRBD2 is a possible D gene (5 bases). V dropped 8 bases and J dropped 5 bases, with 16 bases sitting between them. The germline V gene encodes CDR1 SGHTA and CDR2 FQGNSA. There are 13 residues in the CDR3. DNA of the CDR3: TGTGCCAGCGGACGGGAATTGGAGGACGAGCAGTACTTC. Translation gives CASGRELEDEQYF.

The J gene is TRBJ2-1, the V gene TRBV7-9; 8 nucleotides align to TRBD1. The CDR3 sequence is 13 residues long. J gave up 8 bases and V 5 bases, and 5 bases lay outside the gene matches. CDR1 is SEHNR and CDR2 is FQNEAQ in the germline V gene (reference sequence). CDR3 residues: CASSRPGGDEQFF. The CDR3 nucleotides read TGTGCCAGCAGCCGCCCAGGGGGCGATGAGCAGTTCTTC.

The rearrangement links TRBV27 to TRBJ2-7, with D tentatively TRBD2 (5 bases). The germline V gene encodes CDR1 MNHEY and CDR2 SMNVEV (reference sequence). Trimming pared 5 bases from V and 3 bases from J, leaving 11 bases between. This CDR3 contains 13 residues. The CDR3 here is CASSPWRHYEQYF. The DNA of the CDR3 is TGTGCCAGCAGTCCCTGGAGGCACTACGAGCAGTACTTC.

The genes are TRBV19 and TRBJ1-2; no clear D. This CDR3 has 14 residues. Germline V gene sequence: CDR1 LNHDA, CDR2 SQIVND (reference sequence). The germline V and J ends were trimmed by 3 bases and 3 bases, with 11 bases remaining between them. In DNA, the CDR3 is TGTGCCAGTAGTATCGTTCCCCAGGACTATGGCTACACCTTC. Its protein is CASSIVPQDYGYTF. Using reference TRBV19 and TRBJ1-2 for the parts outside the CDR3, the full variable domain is DGGITQSPKYLFRKEGQNVTLSCEQNLNHDAMYWYRQDPGQGLRLIYYSQIVNDFQKGDIAEGYSVSREKKESFPLTVTSAQKNPTAFYLCASSIVPQDYGYTFGSGTRLTVV.

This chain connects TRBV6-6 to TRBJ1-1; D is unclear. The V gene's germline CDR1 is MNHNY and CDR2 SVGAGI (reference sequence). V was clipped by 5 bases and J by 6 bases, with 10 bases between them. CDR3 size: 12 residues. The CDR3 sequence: CASSTRSPEAFF. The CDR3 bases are TGTGCCAGCAGTACACGGAGCCCTGAAGCTTTCTTT.

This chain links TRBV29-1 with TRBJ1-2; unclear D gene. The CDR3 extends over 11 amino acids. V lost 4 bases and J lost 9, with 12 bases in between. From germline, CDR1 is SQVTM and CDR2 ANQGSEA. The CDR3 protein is CSVVAPVSYTF. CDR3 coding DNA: TGCAGCGTTGTGGCTCCAGTGAGCTACACCTTC. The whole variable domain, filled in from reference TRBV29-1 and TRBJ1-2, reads SAVISQKPSRDICQRGTSLTIQCQVDSQVTMMFWYRQQPGQSLTLIATANQGSEATYESGFVIDKFPISRPNLTFSTLTVSNMSPEDSSIYLCSVVAPVSYTFGSGTRLTVV.

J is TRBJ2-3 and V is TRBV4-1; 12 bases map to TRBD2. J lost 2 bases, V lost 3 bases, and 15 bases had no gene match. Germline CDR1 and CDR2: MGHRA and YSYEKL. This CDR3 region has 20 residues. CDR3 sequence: CASSHPGHGTSGQYTDTQYF. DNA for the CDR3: TGCGCCAGCAGCCACCCCGGGCACGGGACTAGCGGGCAGTACACAGATACGCAGTATTTT.

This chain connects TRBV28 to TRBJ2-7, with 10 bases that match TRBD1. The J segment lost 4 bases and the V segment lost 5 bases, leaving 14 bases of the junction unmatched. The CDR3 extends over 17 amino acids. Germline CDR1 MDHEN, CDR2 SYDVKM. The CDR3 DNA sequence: TGTGCCAGCAGTCCCACTCGGTACGGGACAGGGGCATACGAGCAGTACTTC. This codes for CASSPTRYGTGAYEQYF.

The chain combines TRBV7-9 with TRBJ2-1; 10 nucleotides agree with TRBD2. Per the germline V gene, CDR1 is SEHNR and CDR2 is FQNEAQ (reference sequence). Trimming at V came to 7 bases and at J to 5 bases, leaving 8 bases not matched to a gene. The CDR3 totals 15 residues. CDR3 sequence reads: CASNLLAGLNNEQFF. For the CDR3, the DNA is TGTGCCAGCAATTTACTAGCGGGGTTAAACAATGAGCAGTTCTTC.

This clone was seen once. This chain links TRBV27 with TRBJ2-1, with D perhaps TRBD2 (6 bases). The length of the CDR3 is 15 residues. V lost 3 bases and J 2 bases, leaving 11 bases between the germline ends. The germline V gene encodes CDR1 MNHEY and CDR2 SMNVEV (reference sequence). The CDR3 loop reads CASSFNGRPYNEQFF. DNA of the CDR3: TGTGCCAGCAGTTTTAACGGGAGACCCTACAATGAGCAGTTCTTC.

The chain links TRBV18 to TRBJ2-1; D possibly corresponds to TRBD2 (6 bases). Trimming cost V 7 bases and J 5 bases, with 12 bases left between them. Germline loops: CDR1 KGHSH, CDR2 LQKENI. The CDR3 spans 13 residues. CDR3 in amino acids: CASWDWYNNEQFF. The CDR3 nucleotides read TGTGCCAGCTGGGACTGGTATAACAATGAGCAGTTCTTC. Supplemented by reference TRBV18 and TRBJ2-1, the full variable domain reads NAGVMQNPRHLVRRRGQEARLRCSPMKGHSHVYWYRQLPEEGLKFMVYLQKENIIDESGMPKERFSAEFPKEGPSILRIQQVVRGDSAAYFCASWDWYNNEQFFGPGTRLTVL.

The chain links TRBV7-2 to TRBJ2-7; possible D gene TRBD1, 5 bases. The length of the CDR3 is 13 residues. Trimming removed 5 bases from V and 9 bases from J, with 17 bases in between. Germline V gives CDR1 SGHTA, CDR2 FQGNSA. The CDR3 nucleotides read TGTGCCAGCAGCCTTGCTCCAGGGCCAGGGCAGTACTTC. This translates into CASSLAPGPGQYF. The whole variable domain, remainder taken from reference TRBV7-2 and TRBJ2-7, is GAGVSQSPSNKVTEKGKDVELRCDPISGHTALYWYRQSLGQGLEFLIYFQGNSAPDKSGLPSDRFSAERTGGSVSTLTIQRTQQEDSAVYLCASSLAPGPGQYFGPGTRLTVT.

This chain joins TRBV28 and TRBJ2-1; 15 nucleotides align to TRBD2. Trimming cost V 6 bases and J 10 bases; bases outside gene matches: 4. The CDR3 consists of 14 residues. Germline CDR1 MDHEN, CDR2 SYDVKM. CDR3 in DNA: TGTGCCAGCAGCCGAGGACTAGCGGGAGGGGAGCAGTTCTTC. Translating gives CASSRGLAGGEQFF.

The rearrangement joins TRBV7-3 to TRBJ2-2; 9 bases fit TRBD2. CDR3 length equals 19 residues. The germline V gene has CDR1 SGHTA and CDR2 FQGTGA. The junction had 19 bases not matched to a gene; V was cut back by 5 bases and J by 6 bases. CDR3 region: CASSPSLAGPGGLAGELFF. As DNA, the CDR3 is TGTGCCAGCAGCCCGAGCCTAGCGGGACCAGGGGGGTTGGCCGGGGAGCTGTTTTTT.

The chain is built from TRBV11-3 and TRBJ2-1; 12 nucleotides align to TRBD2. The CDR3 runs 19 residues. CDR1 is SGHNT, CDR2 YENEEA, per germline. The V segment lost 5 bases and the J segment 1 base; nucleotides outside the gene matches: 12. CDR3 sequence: CASSRAGLAGGPSYNEQFF. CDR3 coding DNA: TGTGCCAGCAGCCGCGCGGGGCTAGCGGGGGGGCCGTCCTACAATGAGCAGTTCTTC.

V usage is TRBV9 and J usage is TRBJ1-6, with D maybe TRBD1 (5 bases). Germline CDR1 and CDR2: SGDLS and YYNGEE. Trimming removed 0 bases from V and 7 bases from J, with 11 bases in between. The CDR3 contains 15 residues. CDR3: CASSVATGVNSPLHF. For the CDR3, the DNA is TGTGCCAGCAGCGTAGCTACGGGGGTCAATTCACCCCTCCACTTT.

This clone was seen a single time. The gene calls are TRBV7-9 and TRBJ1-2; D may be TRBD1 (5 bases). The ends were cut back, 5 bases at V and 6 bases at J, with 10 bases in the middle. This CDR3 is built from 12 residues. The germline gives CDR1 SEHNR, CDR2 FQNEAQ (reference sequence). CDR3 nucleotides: TGTGCCAGCAGCAACAGGTCCCATGGCTACACCTTC. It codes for CASSNRSHGYTF.

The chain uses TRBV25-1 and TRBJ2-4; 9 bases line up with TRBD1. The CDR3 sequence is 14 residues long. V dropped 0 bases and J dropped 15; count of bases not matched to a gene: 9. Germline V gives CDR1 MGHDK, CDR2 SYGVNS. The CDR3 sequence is CASSEYGGTGPGYF. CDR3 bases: TGTGCCAGCAGTGAATATGGGGGGACAGGGCCCGGGTACTTC.

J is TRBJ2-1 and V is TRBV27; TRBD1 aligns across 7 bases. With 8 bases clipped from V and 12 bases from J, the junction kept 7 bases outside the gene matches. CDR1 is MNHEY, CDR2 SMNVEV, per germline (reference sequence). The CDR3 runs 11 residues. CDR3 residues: CASAQGTAQFF. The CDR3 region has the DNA TGTGCCAGCGCTCAGGGGACAGCGCAGTTCTTC.

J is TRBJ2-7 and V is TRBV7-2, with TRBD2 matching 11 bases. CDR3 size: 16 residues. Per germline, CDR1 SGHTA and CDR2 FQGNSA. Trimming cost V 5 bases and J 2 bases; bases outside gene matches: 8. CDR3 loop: CASSPYGTSGTYEQYF. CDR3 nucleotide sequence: TGTGCCAGCAGCCCTTACGGGACTAGCGGTACCTACGAGCAGTACTTC.

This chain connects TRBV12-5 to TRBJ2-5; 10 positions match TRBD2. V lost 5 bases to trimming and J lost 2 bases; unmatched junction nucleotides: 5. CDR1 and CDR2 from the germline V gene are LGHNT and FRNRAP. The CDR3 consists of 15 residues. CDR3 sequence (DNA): TGTGCTAGTGGTCTCCGAGCGGGGGGGCAAGAGACCCAGTACTTC. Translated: CASGLRAGGQETQYF.

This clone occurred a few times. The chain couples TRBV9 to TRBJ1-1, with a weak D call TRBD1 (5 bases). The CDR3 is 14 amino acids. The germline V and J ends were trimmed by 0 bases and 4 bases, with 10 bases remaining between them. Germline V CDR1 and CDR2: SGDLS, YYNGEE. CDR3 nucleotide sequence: TGTGCCAGCAGCGTAGGGGCAGGGATCACTGAAGCTTTCTTT. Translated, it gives CASSVGAGITEAFF.

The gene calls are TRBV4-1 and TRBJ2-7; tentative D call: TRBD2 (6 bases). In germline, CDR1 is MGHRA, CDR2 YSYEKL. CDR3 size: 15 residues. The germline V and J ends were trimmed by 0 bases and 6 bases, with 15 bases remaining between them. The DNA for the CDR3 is TGCGCCAGCAGCCAAGATCGGTTGGGGGGATCCGAGCAGTACTTC. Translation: CASSQDRLGGSEQYF.